A single sample gave rise to the 27 T cell receptor beta chains below, sequenced in a study of CD8 T cells in Susac syndrome. RNA was extracted with the RNeasy kit, and a quantity of about 0.45 to 1 ug was reverse transcribed using random hexamers. TCRdb independently ran MiXCR on the immunoSEQ multiplex PCR reads; one entry per CDR3 protein. Of a few hundred thousand distinct CDR3 sequences listed, around nine tenths are singletons. Sequencing input: CD8+ T cells from PBMCs. The receptors stem from a human donor with multiple sclerosis.

The chain recombines TRBV7-2 with TRBJ2-5; D remains unclear. The germline V gene encodes CDR1 SGHTA and CDR2 FQGNSA. The CDR3 totals 11 residues. Trimming took off 1 base at V and 9 bases at J, with 6 bases between the two ends. CDR3 in amino acids: CASSLEMAQYF. The CDR3 coding sequence is TGTGCCAGCAGCTTAGAGATGGCCCAGTACTTC.

The J gene is TRBJ1-5, the V gene TRBV7-8; a possible D gene is TRBD1 (5 bases). Trimming pared 3 bases from V and 0 bases from J, leaving 12 bases between. From germline, CDR1 is SGHVS and CDR2 FQNEAQ. The CDR3 consists of 16 residues. The DNA of the CDR3 is TGTGCCAGCAGCTTCGGGACCCACTATAGCAATCAGCCCCAGCATTTT. Translated, it gives CASSFGTHYSNQPQHF.

DNA for the CDR3: TGTGCCAGCAGTTACTCGACCGGCACAGGGCTAGGCTACACCTTC. The encoded protein is CASSYSTGTGLGYTF. The chain is built from TRBV6-2 or TRBV6-3 and TRBJ1-2; TRBD1 might be the D (6 bases). CDR1 MNHEY and CDR2 SVGEGT come from the germline V gene. V was clipped by 0 bases and J by 8 bases, with 16 bases between them. CDR3 size: 15 residues.

V gene TRBV3-1 combines with J gene TRBJ2-1; 10 nucleotides align to TRBD2. The CDR3 is 16 amino acids. J gave up 4 bases and V 1 base, and 4 bases lay outside the gene matches. CDR1 and CDR2 (germline): LGHDT, YNNKEL (reference sequence). As DNA, the CDR3 is TGTGCCAGCAGCCAAGGGCTAGCGGGAGAGTACAATGAGCAGTTCTTC. Residues: CASSQGLAGEYNEQFF.

In its sample, this clonotype was seen once. The chain combines TRBV6-1 with TRBJ2-6, with TRBD1 identical over 10 bases. The junction had 0 bases not matched to a gene; V was cut back by 4 bases and J by 6 bases. This CDR3 has 14 residues. Germline CDR1 reads MNHNS; CDR2 reads SASEGT. The CDR3 loop is CASSGQGAANVLTF. The CDR3 region has the DNA TGTGCCAGCAGTGGACAGGGGGCGGCCAACGTCCTGACTTTC.

The chain employs TRBV13 and TRBJ2-1; 9 bases match TRBD2. There are 14 residues in the CDR3. V was clipped by 6 bases and J by 4 bases; unmatched bases: 4. Germline V gene data show CDR1 as PRHDT and CDR2 as FYEKMQ (reference sequence). This chain's CDR3 is CASRPAGGYNEQFF. In DNA, the CDR3 is TGTGCCAGCAGACCAGCGGGAGGATACAATGAGCAGTTCTTC.

The chain uses TRBV27 and TRBJ2-3, with D hard to call. Trimming took 3 bases from V and 2 from J, leaving 6 bases between them. This CDR3 has 13 amino acids. Per germline, CDR1 MNHEY and CDR2 SMNVEV (reference sequence). The CDR3 here is CASSFENTDTQYF. Here the CDR3 DNA reads TGTGCCAGCAGTTTTGAAAACACAGATACGCAGTATTTT.

The genes are TRBV27 and TRBJ2-7, with D uncertain. Trimming cost V 2 bases and J 5 bases, with 10 bases left between them. The length of the CDR3 is 13 residues. The germline CDR1 and CDR2 sequences are MNHEY and SMNVEV (reference sequence). CDR3 sequence: CASSLSRAHEQYF. The CDR3 DNA reads as TGTGCCAGCAGTTTAAGTAGAGCGCACGAGCAGTACTTC.

The V call is TRBV6-5, the J call TRBJ1-1; tentative D call: TRBD1 (6 bases). The CDR3 loop spans 12 amino acids. Germline V CDR1 and CDR2: MNHEY, SVGAGI. V lost 7 bases and J lost 7, with 13 bases in between. Written as DNA, the CDR3 is TGTGCCAGCATACGGGGGGGCGGTGAAGCTTTCTTT. Protein product: CASIRGGGEAFF.

V gene TRBV7-9 combines with J gene TRBJ1-1, with D possibly TRBD1 on 6 matching bases. The ends were cut back, 5 bases at V and 1 base at J, with 11 bases in the middle. The CDR3 totals 14 residues. CDR1 and CDR2 (germline): SEHNR, FQNEAQ (reference sequence). The CDR3 loop is CASSTWGQNTEAFF. The CDR3 bases are TGTGCCAGCAGCACCTGGGGGCAGAACACTGAAGCTTTCTTT.

The V gene is TRBV20-1, the J gene TRBJ2-1, with D perhaps TRBD2 (6 bases). Per the germline V gene, CDR1 is DFQATT and CDR2 is SNEGSKA (reference sequence). CDR3 length: 14 residues. With 6 bases removed from V and 5 bases from J, the gap between germline ends came to 17 bases. This chain's CDR3 is CSANRLGSHNEQFF. The DNA for the CDR3 is TGCAGTGCCAATAGACTAGGTTCCCACAATGAGCAGTTCTTC.

The V call is TRBV7-6, the J call TRBJ2-3, with D maybe TRBD2 (6 bases). Germline values: CDR1 SGHVS, CDR2 FNYEAQ. V was shortened by 1 base and J by 1 base, with 18 bases between the two germline ends. There are 18 residues in the CDR3. The CDR3 loop reads CASSLVSFAGRGTDTQYF. The CDR3 DNA is TGTGCCAGCAGCTTAGTGTCGTTTGCGGGAAGGGGCACAGATACGCAGTATTTT.

Comment on this clonotype: Germline and junction disagree at one end, which may indicate a read error. J is TRBJ1-1 and V is TRBV12-3 or TRBV12-4, with D maybe TRBD1 (5 bases). The CDR3 consists of 16 residues. This CDR3 is CASSLITAVAGTEAFF. In DNA form, the CDR3 reads TGTGCCAGCAGTCTTATAACGGCCGTAGCGGGGACTGAAGCCTTCTTT.

This chain uses TRBV29-1 with TRBJ1-6; D remains ambiguous. V lost 5 bases and J lost 5, with 10 bases in between. The CDR3 runs to 13 residues. The V gene's germline CDR1 is SQVTM and CDR2 ANQGSEA. The CDR3 reads CSVRGGHNSPLHF. The DNA of the CDR3 is TGCAGCGTTCGGGGAGGACATAATTCACCCCTCCACTTT.

V gene TRBV13 combines with J gene TRBJ2-3, with D perhaps matching TRBD1 or TRBD2 (6 bases each). Germline CDR1 and CDR2: PRHDT and FYEKMQ (reference sequence). CDR3 length equals 16 residues. The V end lost 6 bases, the J end lost 3 bases, and 19 bases lay between the germline ends. CDR3 DNA: TGTGCCAGCAGATCCAGGGGTGGAGGGAGGACAGATACGCAGTATTTT. It translates to CASRSRGGGRTDTQYF.

J is TRBJ2-1 and V is TRBV5-1, with unresolved D. The V gene lost 0 bases and the J gene lost 5 bases, with 12 bases spanning the gap. CDR1 SGHRS and CDR2 YFSETQ come from the germline V gene. CDR3 size: 15 residues. CDR3 in amino acids: CASSLDPGLNNEQFF. The CDR3 nucleotides are TGCGCCAGCAGCTTGGATCCCGGGTTGAACAATGAGCAGTTCTTC.

CDR3 coding DNA: TGTGCCAGCAGCCCCTACTTCGACAGACTGTACCAAGAGACCCAGTACTTC. This encodes CASSPYFDRLYQETQYF. The rearrangement joins TRBV7-9 to TRBJ2-5, with a tentative D call TRBD1 (5 bases). The V gene's germline CDR1 is SEHNR and CDR2 FQNEAQ (reference sequence). This CDR3 has 17 residues. V was clipped by 5 bases and J by 0 bases, with 19 bases between them.

Only a few counts were recorded for this clonotype. This rearrangement joins TRBV29-1 to TRBJ2-1; 8 bases fit TRBD1. CDR1 and CDR2 from the germline V gene are SQVTM and ANQGSEA. The CDR3 length is 16 residues. V dropped 6 bases and J dropped 2; count of bases not matched to a gene: 12. In DNA, the CDR3 is TGCAGCGTCGCGACCGGACAGGGAATCACCTACAATGAGCAGTTCTTC. Its protein product is CSVATGQGITYNEQFF.

The rearrangement joins TRBV5-6 to TRBJ2-5; weak D call: TRBD2 (6 bases). The germline V and J ends were trimmed by 3 bases and 4 bases, with 13 bases remaining between them. This CDR3 is built from 14 residues. Germline V gene lookup returns CDR1 SGHDT and CDR2 YYEEEE. CDR3 sequence reads: CASSWGGGLETQYF. CDR3 nucleotides: TGTGCCAGCAGCTGGGGTGGAGGGCTAGAGACCCAGTACTTC.

CDR3 residues: CASLPLAGGSAETQYF. The CDR3, as DNA: TGTGCCAGCTTGCCACTAGCGGGAGGGAGCGCAGAGACCCAGTACTTC. The chain links TRBV7-9 to TRBJ2-5, with 13 nucleotides matching TRBD2. CDR1 is SEHNR, CDR2 FQNEAQ, per germline (reference sequence). V shed 8 bases, J shed 4 bases, and the junction held 10 bases outside the gene matches. The CDR3 covers 16 residues.

This clonotype appeared a single time. The V gene is TRBV20-1, the J gene TRBJ2-1, with D possibly matching TRBD2 (5 bases). Trimming took 3 bases from V and 0 from J, leaving 12 bases between them. This CDR3 region has 15 residues. Germline CDR1 reads DFQATT; CDR2 reads SNEGSKA (reference sequence). As DNA, the CDR3 is TGCAGTGCTAGGGCCCTAGCCGGCTCCTACAATGAGCAGTTCTTC. It yields the protein CSARALAGSYNEQFF.

V usage is TRBV30 and J usage is TRBJ1-2, with TRBD1 identical over 11 bases. V dropped 5 bases and J dropped 7; count of bases not matched to a gene: 3. The CDR3 consists of 12 residues. Germline V lookup: CDR1 GTSNPN, CDR2 SVGIG (reference sequence). The CDR3 nucleotides read TGTGCCTGGGGGACAGGGGGGGGTGGCTACACCTTC. It yields the protein CAWGTGGGGYTF.

This clonotype has only a few counts. The chain has TRBV27 and TRBJ2-3, with unresolved D. This CDR3 is built from 15 residues. Germline CDR1 reads MNHEY; CDR2 reads SMNVEV (reference sequence). Trimming took 2 bases from V and 0 from J, leaving 9 bases between them. CDR3 amino acids: CASSLRLSSTDTQYF. The CDR3 nucleotides are TGTGCCAGCAGTTTAAGGCTTTCTAGCACAGATACGCAGTATTTT.

The chain uses TRBV29-1 and TRBJ2-1, with 7 bases matching TRBD2. V lost 1 base, J lost 2 bases, and 8 bases stayed unmatched. CDR1 and CDR2 from the germline V gene are SQVTM and ANQGSEA. The CDR3 is 16 residues long. The DNA for the CDR3 is TGCAGCGTTGAAGCCTTCGACAGCGGGACCTACAATGAGCAGTTCTTC. Its translation: CSVEAFDSGTYNEQFF.

The rearrangement uses TRBV7-2 and TRBJ2-3; D uncertain. Germline V lookup: CDR1 SGHTA, CDR2 FQGNSA. CDR3 length: 14 amino acids. Trimming stripped 7 bases from V and 0 bases from J, with 11 bases between. The CDR3 coding sequence is TGTGCCAGCACCAGAAGACGTAGCACAGATACGCAGTATTTT. It is translated as CASTRRRSTDTQYF.

The V and J genes are TRBV11-3 and TRBJ2-1, with 11 bases aligning to TRBD2. The germline V gene encodes CDR1 SGHNT and CDR2 YENEEA. V gave up 4 bases and J gave up 1 base; unmatched junction bases: 6. This CDR3 has 17 residues. The CDR3 protein is CASSSRRLAGSYNEQFF. The CDR3 DNA reads TGTGCCAGCAGCTCACGCCGACTAGCGGGATCCTACAATGAGCAGTTCTTC.

The CDR3 loop reads CASSIDPGGARGGELFF. The CDR3, as DNA: TGTGCCAGTAGTATAGATCCAGGGGGCGCGCGGGGCGGGGAGCTGTTTTTT. The chain uses TRBV19 and TRBJ2-2; 8 bases fit TRBD1. CDR3 length: 17 amino acids. V lost 0 bases to trimming and J lost 7 bases; unmatched junction nucleotides: 10. Germline V gene lookup returns CDR1 LNHDA and CDR2 SQIVND (reference sequence).